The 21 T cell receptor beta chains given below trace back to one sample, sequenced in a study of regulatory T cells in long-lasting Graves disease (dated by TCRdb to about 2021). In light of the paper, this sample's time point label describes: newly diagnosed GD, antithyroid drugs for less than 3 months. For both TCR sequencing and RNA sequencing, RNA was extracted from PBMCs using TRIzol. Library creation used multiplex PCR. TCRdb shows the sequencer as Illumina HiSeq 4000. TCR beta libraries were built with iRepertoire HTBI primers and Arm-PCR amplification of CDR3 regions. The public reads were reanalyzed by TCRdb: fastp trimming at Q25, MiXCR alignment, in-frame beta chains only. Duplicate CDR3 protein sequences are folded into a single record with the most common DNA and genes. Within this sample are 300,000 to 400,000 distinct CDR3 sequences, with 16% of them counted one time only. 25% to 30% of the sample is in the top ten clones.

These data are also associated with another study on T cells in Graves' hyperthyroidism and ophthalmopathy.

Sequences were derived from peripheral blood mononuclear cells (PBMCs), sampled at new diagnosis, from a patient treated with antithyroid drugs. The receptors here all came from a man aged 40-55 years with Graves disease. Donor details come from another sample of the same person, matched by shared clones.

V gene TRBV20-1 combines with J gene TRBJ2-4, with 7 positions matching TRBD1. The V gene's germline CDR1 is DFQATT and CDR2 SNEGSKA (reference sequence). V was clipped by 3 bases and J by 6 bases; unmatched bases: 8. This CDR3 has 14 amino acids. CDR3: CSASKRTGGNIQYF. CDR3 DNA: TGCAGTGCTAGTAAGCGGACAGGAGGAAACATTCAGTACTTC.

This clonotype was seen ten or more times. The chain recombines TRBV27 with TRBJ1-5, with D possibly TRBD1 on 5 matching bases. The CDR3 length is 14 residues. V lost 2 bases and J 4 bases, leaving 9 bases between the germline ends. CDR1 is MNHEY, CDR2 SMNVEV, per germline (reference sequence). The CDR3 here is CASSLRGQNQPQHF. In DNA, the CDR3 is TGTGCCAGCAGTTTAAGGGGCCAAAATCAGCCCCAGCATTTT.

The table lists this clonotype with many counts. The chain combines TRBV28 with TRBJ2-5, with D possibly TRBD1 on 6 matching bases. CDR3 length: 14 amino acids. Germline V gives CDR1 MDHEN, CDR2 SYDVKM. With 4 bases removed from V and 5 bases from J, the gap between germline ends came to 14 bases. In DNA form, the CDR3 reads TGTGCCAGCAGTTCACAGGGATTCGGCGAGACCCAGTACTTC. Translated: CASSSQGFGETQYF.

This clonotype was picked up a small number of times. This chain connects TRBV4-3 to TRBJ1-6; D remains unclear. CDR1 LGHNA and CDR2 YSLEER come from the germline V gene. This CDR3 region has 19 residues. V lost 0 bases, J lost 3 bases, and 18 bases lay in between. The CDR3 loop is CASSQDRGPLGSYNSPLHF. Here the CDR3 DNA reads TGCGCCAGCAGCCAAGATCGAGGCCCCCTCGGTAGCTATAATTCACCCCTCCACTTT.

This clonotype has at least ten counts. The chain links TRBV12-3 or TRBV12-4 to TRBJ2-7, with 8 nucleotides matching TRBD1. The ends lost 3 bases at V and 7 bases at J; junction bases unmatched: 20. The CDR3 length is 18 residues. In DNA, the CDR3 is TGTGCCAGCAGTTTTTTCTTTAGATTTCGGGACAGGACCTTTGAGCAGTACTTC. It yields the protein CASSFFFRFRDRTFEQYF.

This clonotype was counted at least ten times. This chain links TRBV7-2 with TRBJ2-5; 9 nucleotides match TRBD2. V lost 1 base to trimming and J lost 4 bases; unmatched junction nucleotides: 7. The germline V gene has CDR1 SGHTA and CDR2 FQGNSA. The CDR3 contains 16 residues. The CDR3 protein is CASSLVAGGYGETQYF. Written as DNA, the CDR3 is TGTGCCAGCAGCTTAGTGGCGGGGGGGTATGGAGAGACCCAGTACTTC.

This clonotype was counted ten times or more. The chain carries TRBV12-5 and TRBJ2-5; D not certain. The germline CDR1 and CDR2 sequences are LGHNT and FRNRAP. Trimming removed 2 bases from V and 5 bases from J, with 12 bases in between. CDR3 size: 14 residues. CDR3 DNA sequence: TGTGCTAGTGGTTTGTCATGGAGTTCGGAGACCCAGTACTTC. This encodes CASGLSWSSETQYF.

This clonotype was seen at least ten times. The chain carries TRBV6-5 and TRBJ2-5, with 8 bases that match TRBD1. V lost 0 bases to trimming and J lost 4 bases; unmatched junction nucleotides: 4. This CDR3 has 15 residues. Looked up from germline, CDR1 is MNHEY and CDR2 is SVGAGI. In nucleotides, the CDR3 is TGTGCCAGCAGTTACTCGGGACAGGCGGTAGAGACCCAGTACTTC. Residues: CASSYSGQAVETQYF.

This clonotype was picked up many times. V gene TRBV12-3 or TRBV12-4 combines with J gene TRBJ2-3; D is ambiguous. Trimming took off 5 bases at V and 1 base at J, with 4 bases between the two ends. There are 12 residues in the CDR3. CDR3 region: CASSAGTDTQYF. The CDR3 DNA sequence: TGTGCCAGCAGTGCAGGCACAGATACGCAGTATTTT.

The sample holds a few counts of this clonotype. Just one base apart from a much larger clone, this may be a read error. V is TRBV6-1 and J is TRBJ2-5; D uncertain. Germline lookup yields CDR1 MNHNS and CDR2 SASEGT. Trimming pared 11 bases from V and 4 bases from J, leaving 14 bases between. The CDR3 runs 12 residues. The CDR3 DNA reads TGTGCCTGCTCAGAGGAGCGAGAGACCCAGTACTTC. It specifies CACSEERETQYF.

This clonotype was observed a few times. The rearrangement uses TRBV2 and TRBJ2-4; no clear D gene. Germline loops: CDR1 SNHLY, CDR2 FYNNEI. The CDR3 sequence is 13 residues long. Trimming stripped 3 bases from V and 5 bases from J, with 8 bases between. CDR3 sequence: CASSEDRQNIQYF. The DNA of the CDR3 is TGTGCCAGCAGTGAGGACCGGCAAAACATTCAGTACTTC. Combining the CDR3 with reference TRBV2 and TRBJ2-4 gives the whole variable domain EPEVTQTPSHQVTQMGQEVILRCVPISNHLYFYWYRQILGQKVEFLVSFYNNEISEKSEIFDDQFSVERPDGSNFTLKIRSTKLEDSAMYFCASSEDRQNIQYFGAGTRLSVL.

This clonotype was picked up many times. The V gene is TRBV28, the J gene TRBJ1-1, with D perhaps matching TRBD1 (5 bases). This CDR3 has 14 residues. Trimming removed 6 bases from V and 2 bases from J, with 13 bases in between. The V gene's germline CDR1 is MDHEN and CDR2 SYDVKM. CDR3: CASRFTQGNTEAFF. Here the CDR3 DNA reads TGTGCCAGCAGATTTACTCAGGGAAACACTGAAGCTTTCTTT.

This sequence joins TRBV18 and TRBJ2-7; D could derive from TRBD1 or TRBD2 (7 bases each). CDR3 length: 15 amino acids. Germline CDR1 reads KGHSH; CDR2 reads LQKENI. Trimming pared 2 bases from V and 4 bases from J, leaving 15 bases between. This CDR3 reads CASSPSAQGGYEQYF. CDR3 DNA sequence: TGTGCCAGCTCACCATCCGCTCAGGGGGGGTACGAGCAGTACTTC.

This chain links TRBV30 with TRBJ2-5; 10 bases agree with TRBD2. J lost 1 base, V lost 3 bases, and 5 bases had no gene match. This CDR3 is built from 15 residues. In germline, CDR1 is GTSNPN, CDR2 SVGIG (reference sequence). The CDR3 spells CAWRLAGAPQETQYF. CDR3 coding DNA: TGTGCCTGGAGGCTAGCGGGGGCCCCCCAAGAGACCCAGTACTTC.

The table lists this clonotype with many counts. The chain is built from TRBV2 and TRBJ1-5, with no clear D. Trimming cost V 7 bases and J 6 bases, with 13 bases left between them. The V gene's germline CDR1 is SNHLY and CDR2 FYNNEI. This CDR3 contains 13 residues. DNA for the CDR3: TGTGCCAGCACCAACACCGGATCTCAGCCCCAGCATTTT. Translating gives CASTNTGSQPQHF.

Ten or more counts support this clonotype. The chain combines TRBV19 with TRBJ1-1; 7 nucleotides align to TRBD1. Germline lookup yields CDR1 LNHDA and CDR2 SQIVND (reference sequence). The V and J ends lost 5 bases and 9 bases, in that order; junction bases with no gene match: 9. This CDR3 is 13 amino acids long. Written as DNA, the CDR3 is TGTGCCAGTAGTGCGAGGACAGGAGCTAAAGCTTTCTTT. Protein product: CASSARTGAKAFF. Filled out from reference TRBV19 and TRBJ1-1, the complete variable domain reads DGGITQSPKYLFRKEGQNVTLSCEQNLNHDAMYWYRQDPGQGLRLIYYSQIVNDFQKGDIAEGYSVSREKKESFPLTVTSAQKNPTAFYLCASSARTGAKAFFGQGTRLTVV.

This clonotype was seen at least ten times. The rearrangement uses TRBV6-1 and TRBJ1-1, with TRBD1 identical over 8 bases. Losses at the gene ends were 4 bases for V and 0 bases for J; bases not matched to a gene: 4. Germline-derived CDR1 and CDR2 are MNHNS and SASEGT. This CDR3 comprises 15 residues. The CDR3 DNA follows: TGTGCCAGCAGTGTGATGACAGGGGTGAACACTGAAGCTTTCTTT. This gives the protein CASSVMTGVNTEAFF.

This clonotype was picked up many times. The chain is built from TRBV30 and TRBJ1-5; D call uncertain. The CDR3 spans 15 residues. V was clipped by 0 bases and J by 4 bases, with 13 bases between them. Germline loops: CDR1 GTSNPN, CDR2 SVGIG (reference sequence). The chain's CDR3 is CAWSVGLTPNQPQHF. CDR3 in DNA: TGTGCCTGGAGTGTCGGGTTAACACCTAATCAGCCCCAGCATTTT.

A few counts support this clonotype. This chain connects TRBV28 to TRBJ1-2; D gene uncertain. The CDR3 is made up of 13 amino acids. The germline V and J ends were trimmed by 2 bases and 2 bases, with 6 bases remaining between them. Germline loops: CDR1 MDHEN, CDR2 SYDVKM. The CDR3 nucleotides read TGTGCCAGCAGTTTAAGGGTAAACTATGGCTACACCTTC. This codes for CASSLRVNYGYTF.

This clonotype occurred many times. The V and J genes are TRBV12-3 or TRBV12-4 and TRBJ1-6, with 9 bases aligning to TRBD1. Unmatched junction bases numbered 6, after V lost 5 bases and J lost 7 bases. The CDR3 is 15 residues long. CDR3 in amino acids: CASSHAGTGNSPLHF. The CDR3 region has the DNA TGTGCCAGCAGTCATGCAGGGACAGGGAATTCACCCCTCCACTTT.

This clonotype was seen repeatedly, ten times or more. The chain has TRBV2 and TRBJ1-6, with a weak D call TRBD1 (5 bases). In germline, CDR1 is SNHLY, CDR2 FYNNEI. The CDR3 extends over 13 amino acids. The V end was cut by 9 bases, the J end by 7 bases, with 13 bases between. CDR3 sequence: CASTGRENSPLHF. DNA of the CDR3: TGTGCCAGTACGGGACGGGAAAATTCACCCCTCCACTTT.